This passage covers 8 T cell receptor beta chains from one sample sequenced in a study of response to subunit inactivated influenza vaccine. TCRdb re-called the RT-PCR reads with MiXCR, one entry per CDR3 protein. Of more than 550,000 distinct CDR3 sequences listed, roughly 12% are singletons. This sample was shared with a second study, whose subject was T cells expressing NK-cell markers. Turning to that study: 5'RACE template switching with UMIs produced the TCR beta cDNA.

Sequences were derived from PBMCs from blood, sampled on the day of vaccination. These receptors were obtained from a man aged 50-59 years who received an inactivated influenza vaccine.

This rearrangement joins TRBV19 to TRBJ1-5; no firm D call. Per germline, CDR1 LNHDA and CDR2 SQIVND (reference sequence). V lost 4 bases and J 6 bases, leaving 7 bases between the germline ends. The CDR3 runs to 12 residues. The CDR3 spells CASSNSRQPQHF. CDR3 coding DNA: TGTGCCAGTAGTAATTCCCGTCAGCCCCAGCATTTT.

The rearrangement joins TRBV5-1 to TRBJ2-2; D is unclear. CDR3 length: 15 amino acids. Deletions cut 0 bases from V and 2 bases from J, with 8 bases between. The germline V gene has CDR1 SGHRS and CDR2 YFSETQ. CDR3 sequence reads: CASSLGRINTGELFF. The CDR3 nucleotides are TGCGCCAGCAGCTTGGGACGGATTAACACCGGGGAGCTGTTTTTT. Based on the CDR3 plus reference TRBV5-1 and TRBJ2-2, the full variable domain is KAGVTQTPRYLIKTRGQQVTLSCSPISGHRSVSWYQQTPGQGLQFLFEYFSETQRNKGNFPGRFSGRQFSNSRSEMNVSTLELGDSALYLCASSLGRINTGELFFGEGSRLTVL.

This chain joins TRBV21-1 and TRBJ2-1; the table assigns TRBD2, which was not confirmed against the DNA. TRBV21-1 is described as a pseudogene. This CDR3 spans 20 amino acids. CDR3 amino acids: CARRSTTSGGLHIPYNEQFF. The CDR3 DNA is TGTGCCAGACGATCTACGACTAGCGGGGGCCTCCACATTCCCTACAATGAGCAGTTCTTC.

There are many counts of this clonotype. The CDR3 sequence is CSLGGWQDTQYF. Here the CDR3 DNA reads TGCAGTCTAGGGGGCTGGCAAGATACGCAGTATTTT. The V gene is TRBV20-1, the J gene TRBJ2-3; 7 bases align to TRBD1. The V and J ends lost 8 bases and 5 bases, in that order; junction bases with no gene match: 7. CDR3 size: 12 residues. Germline V gives CDR1 DFQATT, CDR2 SNEGSKA (reference sequence).

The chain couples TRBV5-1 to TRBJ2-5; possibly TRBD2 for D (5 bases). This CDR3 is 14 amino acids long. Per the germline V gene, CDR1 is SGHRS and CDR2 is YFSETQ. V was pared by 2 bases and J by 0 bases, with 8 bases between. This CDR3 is CASSFSLDQETQYF. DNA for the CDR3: TGCGCCAGCAGCTTTTCACTAGACCAAGAGACCCAGTACTTC.

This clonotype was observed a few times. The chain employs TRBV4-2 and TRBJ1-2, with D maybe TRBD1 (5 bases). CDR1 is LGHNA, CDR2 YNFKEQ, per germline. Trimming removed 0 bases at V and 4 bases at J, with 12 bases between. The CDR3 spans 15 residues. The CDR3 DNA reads TGTGCCAGCAGCCAAGATGAGGGGAATCGCTATGGCTACACCTTC. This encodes CASSQDEGNRYGYTF.

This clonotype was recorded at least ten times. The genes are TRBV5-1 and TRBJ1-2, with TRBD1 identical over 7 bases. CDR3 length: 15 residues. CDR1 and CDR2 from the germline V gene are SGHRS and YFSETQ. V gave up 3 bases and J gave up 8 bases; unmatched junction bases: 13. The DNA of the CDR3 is TGCGCCAGCAGCTCCATGACAGGGATTGGGTCGGGCTACACCTTC. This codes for CASSSMTGIGSGYTF. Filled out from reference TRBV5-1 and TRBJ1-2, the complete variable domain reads KAGVTQTPRYLIKTRGQQVTLSCSPISGHRSVSWYQQTPGQGLQFLFEYFSETQRNKGNFPGRFSGRQFSNSRSEMNVSTLELGDSALYLCASSSMTGIGSGYTFGSGTRLTVV.

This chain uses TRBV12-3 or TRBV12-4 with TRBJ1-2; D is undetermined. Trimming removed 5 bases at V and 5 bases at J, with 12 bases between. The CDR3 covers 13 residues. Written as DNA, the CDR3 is TGTGCCAGCAGTCCCACACGGGAATATGGCTACACCTTC. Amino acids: CASSPTREYGYTF.